This TCR beta chain comes out of a study of vaccination effects on CD4 cells after COVID-19. CD4+ T cells specific for antigen were expanded with viral peptide pools by the ViraFEST assay before sequencing. Cultured cells yielded isolated CD4+ T cells after around 10 days. The person had PCR-confirmed SARS-CoV-2 infection between March and December 2020. To note about this clone: Its antigen remains unidentified.

The ends were cut back, 4 bases at V and 5 bases at J, with 12 bases in the middle. Germline V CDR1 and CDR2: SGHAT, FQNNGV. The CDR3 covers 13 residues. Sequenced by immunoSEQ multiplex PCR; TCRdb stores in-frame clones only, minus some. The repertoire consists of 21,000 or so clones, with roughly 80% occurring once and the leading ten covering about 38%. The chain carries TRBV11-2 and TRBJ2-7, with D tentatively TRBD2 (5 bases). The material sequenced was CD4+ T cells from PBMCs cultured with a peptide pool, taken before COVID-19 vaccination. The source of this sequence is a human donor who had a prior SARS-CoV-2 infection. CDR3 region: CASSWIHGDEQYF. The CDR3 nucleotides read TGTGCCAGCAGCTGGATCCACGGGGACGAGCAGTACTTC. The full variable domain, its missing parts supplied by reference TRBV11-2 and TRBJ2-7, is EAGVAQSPRYKIIEKRQSVAFWCNPISGHATLYWYQQILGQGPKLLIQFQNNGVVDDSQLPKDRFSAERLKGVDSTLKIQPAKLEDSAVYLCASSWIHGDEQYFGPGTRLTVT.